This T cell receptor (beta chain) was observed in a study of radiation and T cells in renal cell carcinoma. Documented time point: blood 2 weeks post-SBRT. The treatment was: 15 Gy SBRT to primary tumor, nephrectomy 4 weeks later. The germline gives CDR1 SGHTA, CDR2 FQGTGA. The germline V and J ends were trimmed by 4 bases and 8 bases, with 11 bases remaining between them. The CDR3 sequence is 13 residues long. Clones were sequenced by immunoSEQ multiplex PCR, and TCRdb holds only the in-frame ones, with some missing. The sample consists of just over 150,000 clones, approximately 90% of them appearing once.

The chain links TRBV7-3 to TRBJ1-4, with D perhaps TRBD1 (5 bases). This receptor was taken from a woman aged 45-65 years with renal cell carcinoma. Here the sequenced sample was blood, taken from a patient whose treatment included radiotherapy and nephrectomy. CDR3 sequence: CASSYGAGEKLFF. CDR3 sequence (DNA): TGTGCCAGCAGCTACGGGGCTGGCGAAAAACTGTTTTTT.